This T cell receptor (beta chain) was captured in a study of cytomegalovirus exposure and HLA in healthy donors. Overall study findings and caveats: Later on, an analysis tied roughly 17,000 TCR beta sequences to HLA alleles at 0.05 false discovery rate. Presence/absence analysis assumed near-uniform sequencing depth across donors. Most CMV-associated TCR beta chains appeared HLA-restricted in a later analysis. According to a later analysis, donors in an Asian-associated ancestry cluster reportedly had fewer N-insertions than the approximately 730-donor mean.

It was with 60 Vbeta and 13 Jbeta primers that the PCR ran. Sequenced by immunoSEQ multiplex PCR; TCRdb stores in-frame clones only, minus some. Here the sample spans under 300,000 clones, about nine tenths being singletons. About this clone itself: What it recognizes is unknown.

The origin of this receptor is a man aged 40-49 years in good health and CMV-seropositive. Sequences were obtained from PBMCs.

In DNA form, the CDR3 reads TGTGCCAGCAGCGTGCAGTCTGCTAACTATGGCTACACCTTC. Translating it yields CASSVQSANYGYTF. The gene calls are TRBV9 and TRBJ1-2; the D is unclear. The ends were cut back, 2 bases at V and 0 bases at J, with 8 bases in the middle. The CDR3 is 14 amino acids. CDR1 and CDR2 from the germline V gene are SGDLS and YYNGEE.